Listed below are T cell receptor beta chains from one sample, sequenced in a study of T cells in localized non-small cell lung cancer. Clones were sequenced by immunoSEQ multiplex PCR, and TCRdb holds only the in-frame ones, with some missing. The table includes around 30,000 clones, around 89% detected once. The sample was peripheral blood, taken before any cancer treatment. All receptors come from a female donor at least 60 years old with stage III squamous cell lung carcinoma. Both conserved end residues are part of each CDR3. The order of the fields is CDR3 protein, CDR3 DNA, clone size, V gene, J gene, D gene. D genes are given only for firm matches. Not all rows give a size; the values are once, few, many and, for expanded clones, a class.

CDR3 protein: CASSLRLASDTQYF
CDR3 DNA: TGTGCCAGCAGCTTAAGACTAGCCTCAGATACGCAGTATTTT
clone size: .
V gene: TRBV7-3
J gene: TRBJ2-3
D gene: TRBD2

CDR3 protein: CASSLVGLDKGSYNEQFF
CDR3 DNA: TGCGCCAGCAGCTTGGTGGGACTTGATAAAGGGTCCTACAATGAGCAGTTCTTC
clone size: .
V gene: TRBV5-1
J gene: TRBJ2-1
D gene: .

CDR3 protein: CASSYSWTGHTEAFF
CDR3 DNA: TGTGCCAGCAGTTACAGTTGGACAGGCCACACTGAAGCTTTCTTT
clone size: .
V gene: TRBV6-5
J gene: TRBJ1-1
D gene: TRBD1

CDR3 protein: CASSLPIGSGNTIYF
CDR3 DNA: TGTGCCAGCAGCTTACCGATCGGCTCTGGAAACACCATATATTTT
clone size: .
V gene: TRBV7-9
J gene: TRBJ1-3
D gene: .

CDR3 protein: CASSLWGRRDEKLFF
CDR3 DNA: TGTGCCAGCAGCTTATGGGGCAGGAGGGATGAAAAACTGTTTTTT
clone size: .
V gene: TRBV7-9
J gene: TRBJ1-4
D gene: .

CDR3 protein: CASSDRFGPLGAKNIQYF
CDR3 DNA: TGTGCCAGCAGTGATAGGTTCGGGCCTTTGGGGGCCAAAAACATTCAGTACTTC
clone size: .
V gene: TRBV6-1
J gene: TRBJ2-4
D gene: .

CDR3 protein: CASSLLLGQGSWELFF
CDR3 DNA: TGTGCCAGCAGCTTATTACTCGGACAGGGTTCCTGGGAGCTGTTTTTT
clone size: .
V gene: TRBV7-2
J gene: TRBJ2-2
D gene: TRBD1

CDR3 protein: CASRELFFGYF
CDR3 DNA: TGTGCCAGCAGAGAACTTTTCTTCGGTTACTTC
clone size: .
V gene: TRBV6-1
J gene: TRBJ2-7
D gene: .

CDR3 protein: CASSLDGRGYGYTF
CDR3 DNA: TGTGCCAGCAGCTTAGATGGCAGGGGGTATGGCTACACCTTC
clone size: once
V gene: TRBV7-2
J gene: TRBJ1-2
D gene: TRBD1

CDR3 protein: CASSVQGGPRNTEAFF
CDR3 DNA: TGTGCCAGCAGTGTACAAGGTGGCCCGCGGAACACTGAAGCTTTCTTT
clone size: .
V gene: TRBV25-1
J gene: TRBJ1-1
D gene: .

CDR3 protein: CASSLTGDTEAFF
CDR3 DNA: TGTGCCAGCAGCCTGACAGGGGACACTGAAGCTTTCTTT
clone size: .
V gene: TRBV7-2
J gene: TRBJ1-1
D gene: TRBD1

CDR3 protein: CASSAPRPDPSGKTSSYNEQFF
CDR3 DNA: TGTGCCAGCAGCGCCCCTCGCCCCGACCCTAGCGGGAAGACGAGCTCCTACAATGAGCAGTTCTTC
clone size: .
V gene: TRBV9
J gene: TRBJ2-1
D gene: TRBD2

CDR3 protein: CASSYSTGGGYEQYF
CDR3 DNA: TGTGCCAGCAGTTACTCGACAGGTGGAGGCTACGAGCAGTACTTC
clone size: .
V gene: TRBV6-5
J gene: TRBJ2-7
D gene: .

CDR3 protein: CASSLATGGRRSEQYF
CDR3 DNA: TGTGCCAGCAGCTTAGCGACCGGGGGAAGACGATCCGAGCAGTACTTC
clone size: .
V gene: TRBV7-2
J gene: TRBJ2-7
D gene: .

CDR3 protein: CASSINRGFPYEQYF
CDR3 DNA: TGTGCCAGCAGCATAAACCGGGGTTTCCCCTACGAGCAGTACTTC
clone size: .
V gene: TRBV28
J gene: TRBJ2-7
D gene: .

CDR3 protein: CASSLERGTYYEQYF
CDR3 DNA: TGTGCCAGCAGCTTGGAGCGGGGAACTTACTACGAGCAGTACTTC
clone size: .
V gene: TRBV7-8
J gene: TRBJ2-7
D gene: TRBD2

CDR3 protein: CASSETGTYGYTF
CDR3 DNA: TGTGCCAGCAGTGAAACAGGGACGTATGGCTACACCTTC
clone size: .
V gene: TRBV6-1
J gene: TRBJ1-2
D gene: .

CDR3 protein: CASSLAYGYTF
CDR3 DNA: TGTGCCAGCAGCTTGGCTTATGGCTACACCTTC
clone size: once
V gene: TRBV5-6
J gene: TRBJ1-2
D gene: .

CDR3 protein: CASSVAVNTEAFF
CDR3 DNA: TGTGCCAGCAGCGTAGCGGTGAACACTGAAGCTTTCTTT
clone size: .
V gene: TRBV9
J gene: TRBJ1-1
D gene: .

CDR3 protein: CASSSISGTSGSNEQFF
CDR3 DNA: TGTGCCAGTAGTTCCATATCGGGGACTAGCGGCTCCAATGAGCAGTTCTTC
clone size: .
V gene: TRBV19
J gene: TRBJ2-1
D gene: TRBD2

CDR3 protein: CAWEGLAGGAYNEQFF
CDR3 DNA: TGTGCCTGGGAAGGACTAGCGGGGGGGGCCTACAATGAGCAGTTCTTC
clone size: .
V gene: TRBV30
J gene: TRBJ2-1
D gene: TRBD2

CDR3 protein: CAWSVGSSYNEQFF
CDR3 DNA: TGTGCCTGGAGTGTTGGGAGCTCCTACAATGAGCAGTTCTTC
clone size: .
V gene: TRBV30
J gene: TRBJ2-1
D gene: .

CDR3 protein: CAIRGQGPVGGTGELFF
CDR3 DNA: TGTGCCATCAGAGGGCAGGGTCCGGTCGGAGGCACCGGGGAGCTGTTTTTT
clone size: .
V gene: TRBV10-3
J gene: TRBJ2-2
D gene: .

CDR3 protein: CASSLLDGSYEQYF
CDR3 DNA: TGTGCCAGCAGTCTCCTGGACGGCTCCTACGAGCAGTACTTC
clone size: .
V gene: TRBV6-5
J gene: TRBJ2-7
D gene: .

CDR3 protein: CASSYSREADGYTF
CDR3 DNA: TGTGCCAGCAGTTACTCACGCGAGGCCGATGGCTACACCTTC
clone size: .
V gene: TRBV6-5
J gene: TRBJ1-2
D gene: .

CDR3 protein: CAISPLGLMDNEQFF
CDR3 DNA: TGTGCCATCAGCCCCCTTGGACTAATGGACAATGAGCAGTTCTTC
clone size: .
V gene: TRBV10-3
J gene: TRBJ2-1
D gene: .

CDR3 protein: CASSLAGGTDTQYF
CDR3 DNA: TGCGCCAGCAGCTTGGCAGGGGGCACAGATACGCAGTATTTT
clone size: once
V gene: TRBV5-1
J gene: TRBJ2-3
D gene: .

CDR3 protein: CASSSLQGIGNTIYF
CDR3 DNA: TGTGCCAGCAGCTCACTACAGGGGATTGGAAACACCATATATTTT
clone size: .
V gene: TRBV11-2
J gene: TRBJ1-3
D gene: TRBD1

CDR3 protein: CASMTLDRGNTEAFF
CDR3 DNA: TGTGCCAGCATGACCCTGGACAGGGGGAACACTGAAGCTTTCTTT
clone size: .
V gene: TRBV7-8
J gene: TRBJ1-1
D gene: TRBD1

CDR3 protein: CAWTPAFSGGYTF
CDR3 DNA: TGTGCCTGGACCCCAGCCTTCTCTGGAGGCTACACCTTC
clone size: .
V gene: TRBV30
J gene: TRBJ1-2
D gene: .

CDR3 protein: CSVSGPRGRVQETQYF
CDR3 DNA: TGCAGCGTTTCGGGTCCCCGCGGGAGGGTCCAGGAGACCCAGTACTTC
clone size: .
V gene: TRBV29-1
J gene: TRBJ2-5
D gene: TRBD2

CDR3 protein: CASSKTSGGGDEKLFF
CDR3 DNA: TGTGCCAGCAGCAAAACCAGTGGGGGCGGGGATGAAAAACTGTTTTTT
clone size: .
V gene: TRBV5-4
J gene: TRBJ1-4
D gene: .

CDR3 protein: CASSASRGPYHSNQPQHF
CDR3 DNA: TGCGCCAGCAGCGCCTCCAGGGGACCCTACCATAGCAATCAGCCCCAGCATTTT
clone size: few
V gene: TRBV5-1
J gene: TRBJ1-5
D gene: .

CDR3 protein: CSVGDRGPRELFF
CDR3 DNA: TGCAGCGTTGGGGACCGGGGCCCCCGGGAGCTGTTTTTT
clone size: .
V gene: TRBV29-1
J gene: TRBJ2-2
D gene: .

CDR3 protein: CASSLATSYTNTGELFF
CDR3 DNA: TGCGCCAGCAGCTTGGCCACTAGCTATACGAACACCGGGGAGCTGTTTTTT
clone size: .
V gene: TRBV5-1
J gene: TRBJ2-2
D gene: .

CDR3 protein: CASSESSGTEQYF
CDR3 DNA: TGTGCCAGCAGTGAATCGTCAGGGACCGAGCAGTACTTC
clone size: .
V gene: TRBV25-1
J gene: TRBJ2-7
D gene: .

CDR3 protein: CASSVEGNTEAFF
CDR3 DNA: TGTGCCAGCAGCGTCGAGGGTAACACTGAAGCTTTCTTT
clone size: .
V gene: TRBV7-2
J gene: TRBJ1-1
D gene: .

CDR3 protein: CSVIRAGGANVLTF
CDR3 DNA: TGCAGCGTTATCAGGGCTGGAGGGGCCAACGTCCTGACTTTC
clone size: .
V gene: TRBV29-1
J gene: TRBJ2-6
D gene: .

CDR3 protein: CASSYFGQEGNEQFF
CDR3 DNA: TGTGCCAGCAGTTACTTTGGACAAGAGGGGAATGAGCAGTTCTTC
clone size: .
V gene: TRBV6-5
J gene: TRBJ2-1
D gene: .

CDR3 protein: CASSLGQVAEQYF
CDR3 DNA: TGTGCCAGCAGCTTAGGACAGGTAGCAGAACAGTACTTC
clone size: .
V gene: TRBV7-9
J gene: TRBJ2-7
D gene: .

CDR3 protein: CASSLALQGGETQYF
CDR3 DNA: TGCGCCAGCAGCTTGGCTTTACAGGGTGGAGAGACCCAGTACTTC
clone size: .
V gene: TRBV5-1
J gene: TRBJ2-5
D gene: .

CDR3 protein: CASSPGGAGLAYEQYF
CDR3 DNA: TGCGCCAGCAGCCCGGGGGGCGCCGGTCTGGCCTACGAGCAGTACTTC
clone size: .
V gene: TRBV5-1
J gene: TRBJ2-7
D gene: .

CDR3 protein: CASSLLGRASNTGELFF
CDR3 DNA: TGTGCCAGCAGCTTACTGGGTCGGGCGTCGAACACCGGGGAGCTGTTTTTT
clone size: .
V gene: TRBV7-6
J gene: TRBJ2-2
D gene: .

CDR3 protein: CASSLEGTDTQYF
CDR3 DNA: TGTGCCAGCAGCTTGGAAGGAACAGATACGCAGTATTTT
clone size: .
V gene: TRBV5-4
J gene: TRBJ2-3
D gene: .

CDR3 protein: CASSPTGQAIYGYTF
CDR3 DNA: TGTGCCAGTAGCCCCACCGGACAGGCAATTTATGGCTACACCTTC
clone size: .
V gene: TRBV19
J gene: TRBJ1-2
D gene: TRBD1

CDR3 protein: CASSFSGIKTDTQYF
CDR3 DNA: TGTGCCAGCAGCTTTAGCGGGATTAAAACAGATACGCAGTATTTT
clone size: .
V gene: TRBV9
J gene: TRBJ2-3
D gene: TRBD2

CDR3 protein: CASRSHRSSGNTIYF
CDR3 DNA: TGTGCAAGTCGCTCTCACCGGAGCTCTGGAAACACCATATATTTT
clone size: once
V gene: TRBV12-2
J gene: TRBJ1-3
D gene: .